Presented here are 23 T cell receptor beta chains from one specimen sequenced in a study of cytomegalovirus exposure and HLA in healthy donors. 60 Vbeta and 13 Jbeta primers were used in PCR. Using immunoSEQ multiplex PCR, the repertoire was profiled, and TCRdb retains in-frame clones only, with some absent. The sample holds approximately 170,000 clones; about four fifths are singletons and the top ten take less than 3%. What was sequenced was PBMCs. These receptor sequences come from a male donor in good health and CMV-seronegative.

This clone came up once. The rearrangement joins TRBV6-5 to TRBJ1-2; possibly TRBD1 for D (5 bases). The V and J ends lost 8 bases and 4 bases respectively, with 17 bases between them. CDR1 is MNHEY and CDR2 is SVGAGI in the germline V gene. This CDR3 is 14 amino acids long. CDR3 sequence reads: CASGRLGGTYGYTF. The CDR3 coding sequence is TGTGCCAGCGGCCGATTGGGCGGGACCTATGGCTACACCTTC.

The rearrangement links TRBV9 to TRBJ2-5, with 10 bases matching TRBD2. CDR1 and CDR2 from the germline V gene are SGDLS and YYNGEE. V was pared by 0 bases and J by 5 bases, with 4 bases of the junction left unmatched. The CDR3 is made up of 15 amino acids. CDR3 protein: CASSVGGTSVETQYF. The CDR3 nucleotides are TGTGCCAGCAGCGTAGGAGGGACTAGCGTCGAGACCCAGTACTTC.

This chain links TRBV9 with TRBJ2-3; D is ambiguous. CDR1 and CDR2 (germline): SGDLS, YYNGEE. The CDR3 is made up of 15 amino acids. Trimming cost V 0 bases and J 0 bases, with 8 bases left between them. The CDR3 DNA follows: TGTGCCAGCAGCGTAGGGCAGGTTAGCACAGATACGCAGTATTTT. It specifies CASSVGQVSTDTQYF.

This clone is a singleton in its sample. J is TRBJ2-5 and V is TRBV18, with D unresolved. Germline V gene data show CDR1 as KGHSH and CDR2 as LQKENI. V was cut by 1 base and J by 1 base, with 10 bases left in between. The CDR3 covers 15 residues. The CDR3 bases are TGTGCCAGCTCACCACAGTTAACTTCCCAAGAGACCCAGTACTTC. Amino acid sequence: CASSPQLTSQETQYF.

V and J are TRBV7-2 and TRBJ2-7, with D tentatively TRBD2 (6 bases). Germline CDR1 SGHTA, CDR2 FQGNSA. V lost 5 bases and J 0 bases, leaving 17 bases between the germline ends. CDR3 length: 16 amino acids. CDR3 loop: CASSRPAGLSSYEQYF. In DNA, the CDR3 is TGTGCCAGCAGCCGACCGGCGGGGTTAAGCTCCTACGAGCAGTACTTC.

This chain joins TRBV7-3 and TRBJ1-5; 7 bases match TRBD1. The CDR3 length is 14 residues. The germline V gene has CDR1 SGHTA and CDR2 FQGTGA. The V gene end was trimmed by 4 bases and the J gene end by 6 bases; junction bases not matched to a gene: 6. The DNA of the CDR3 is TGTGCCAGCAGCTCACCGACAGGGTCTCAGCCCCAGCATTTT. This codes for CASSSPTGSQPQHF.

V and J are TRBV19 and TRBJ2-5; TRBD1 aligns across 9 bases. With V trimmed by 4 bases and J by 4 bases, 7 bases remained unmatched. The germline V gene encodes CDR1 LNHDA and CDR2 SQIVND (reference sequence). CDR3 length: 15 residues. The CDR3 is CASSTGTGRGETQYF. The DNA for the CDR3 is TGTGCCAGTAGTACCGGGACAGGGCGTGGAGAGACCCAGTACTTC.

In its sample, this clone was seen a few times. The rearrangement joins TRBV5-6 to TRBJ1-6, with D possibly being TRBD1 (6 bases). CDR1 is SGHDT and CDR2 is YYEEEE in the germline V gene. V gave up 3 bases and J gave up 7 bases, with 11 bases separating them. This CDR3 spans 14 amino acids. This CDR3 reads CASSSTGLNSPLHF. The CDR3 DNA is TGTGCCAGCAGCTCAACAGGGCTAAATTCACCCCTCCACTTT.

The chain combines TRBV6-5 with TRBJ1-4, with TRBD1 as a possible D gene (5 bases). CDR1 MNHEY and CDR2 SVGAGI come from the germline V gene. The CDR3 runs 15 residues. The V and J ends lost 6 bases and 7 bases respectively, with 18 bases between them. The CDR3 nucleotides are TGTGCCAGCAGCCGGACCGGGACTAAGGGTGAAAAACTGTTTTTT. Translated: CASSRTGTKGEKLFF.

This chain uses TRBV9 with TRBJ2-1, with D unresolved. CDR3 size: 15 residues. The germline V gene has CDR1 SGDLS and CDR2 YYNGEE. Trimming cost V 0 bases and J 2 bases, with 9 bases left between them. The CDR3 loop reads CASSVVGSPYNEQFF. CDR3 sequence (DNA): TGTGCCAGCAGCGTAGTGGGCAGCCCCTACAATGAGCAGTTCTTC.

This clone was observed once. This rearrangement joins TRBV6-1 to TRBJ1-2; 9 bases map to TRBD1. The germline V gene encodes CDR1 MNHNS and CDR2 SASEGT. Trimming removed 4 bases from V and 4 bases from J; junction bases left unmatched: 10. The CDR3 has 16 residues. This CDR3 is CASSVGRTGAGYGYTF. CDR3 DNA: TGTGCCAGCAGTGTAGGCAGGACAGGGGCAGGCTATGGCTACACCTTC.

The rearrangement links TRBV6-6 to TRBJ1-1; TRBD1 might be the D (6 bases). Germline assignment: CDR1 MNHNY and CDR2 SVGAGI (reference sequence). Trimming took 5 bases from V and 1 from J, leaving 11 bases between them. This CDR3 comprises 14 residues. The CDR3 here is CASSLDRGNTEAFF. CDR3 coding DNA: TGTGCCAGCAGTCTGGACAGAGGGAACACTGAAGCTTTCTTT.

The chain combines TRBV28 with TRBJ1-2, with D tentatively TRBD1 (6 bases). This CDR3 is built from 15 residues. CDR1 and CDR2 from the germline V gene are MDHEN and SYDVKM. With 3 bases removed from V and 3 bases from J, the gap between germline ends came to 14 bases. CDR3 bases: TGTGCCAGCAGTTTGGACGGGGGGCCCTACTATGGCTACACCTTC. Translation gives CASSLDGGPYYGYTF.

The chain employs TRBV28 and TRBJ1-2; 7 nucleotides line up with TRBD1. In germline, CDR1 is MDHEN, CDR2 SYDVKM. V lost 6 bases and J lost 7; bases outside the gene matches: 11. The CDR3 runs to 14 residues. The CDR3 DNA sequence: TGTGCCAGCAGGTTCCGACAGGGACGCGGTGGCTACACCTTC. Translated, it gives CASRFRQGRGGYTF.

The V gene is TRBV4-1, the J gene TRBJ2-1; possible D gene TRBD2, 6 bases. The CDR3 has 16 amino acids. The V gene lost 1 base and the J gene lost 5 bases, with 15 bases spanning the gap. Germline CDR1 MGHRA, CDR2 YSYEKL. CDR3 in amino acids: CASSQALTAGNNEQFF. The CDR3 DNA reads as TGCGCCAGCAGCCAAGCGCTGACGGCGGGAAACAATGAGCAGTTCTTC.

V gene TRBV11-2 combines with J gene TRBJ2-7, with 7 positions matching TRBD2. This CDR3 is built from 14 residues. Germline-derived CDR1 and CDR2 are SGHAT and FQNNGV. V dropped 5 bases and J dropped 11; count of bases not matched to a gene: 15. CDR3 amino acids: CASSTRLAGDGEYF. The CDR3 region has the DNA TGTGCCAGCAGCACCCGACTAGCTGGCGATGGGGAGTACTTC. The complete variable domain, with remaining parts taken from reference TRBV11-2 and TRBJ2-7, reads EAGVAQSPRYKIIEKRQSVAFWCNPISGHATLYWYQQILGQGPKLLIQFQNNGVVDDSQLPKDRFSAERLKGVDSTLKIQPAKLEDSAVYLCASSTRLAGDGEYFGPGTRLTVT.

The CDR3 DNA reads TGCGCCAGCAGCTTGTACGCAGGGGCCACCGGGGAGCTGTTTTTT. It encodes CASSLYAGATGELFF. The chain couples TRBV5-1 to TRBJ2-2; perhaps TRBD1 as D (6 bases). V lost 1 base to trimming and J lost 4 bases, with 11 bases between them. Germline lookup yields CDR1 SGHRS and CDR2 YFSETQ. The length of the CDR3 is 15 residues.

V is TRBV5-6 and J is TRBJ2-7; TRBD2 agrees at 13 bases. The CDR3 contains 19 residues. From germline, CDR1 is SGHDT and CDR2 YYEEEE. With 5 bases clipped from V and 3 bases from J, the junction kept 17 bases outside the gene matches. CDR3 region: CASSYNDGLAGAFSYEQYF. DNA of the CDR3: TGTGCCAGCAGTTACAACGATGGACTAGCGGGGGCCTTTAGCTACGAGCAGTACTTC. Looking up the rest from reference TRBV5-6 and TRBJ2-7 gives the full variable domain: DAGVTQSPTHLIKTRGQQVTLRCSPKSGHDTVSWYQQALGQGPQFIFQYYEEEERQRGNFPDRFSGHQFPNYSSELNVNALLLGDSALYLCASSYNDGLAGAFSYEQYFGPGTRLTVT.

The chain has TRBV29-1 and TRBJ2-7; 10 nucleotides align to TRBD2. CDR1 SQVTM and CDR2 ANQGSEA come from the germline V gene. The CDR3 is 13 residues long. The V segment lost 3 bases and the J segment 4 bases; nucleotides outside the gene matches: 3. CDR3 amino acids: CSVEVLAGYEQYF. DNA for the CDR3: TGCAGCGTTGAGGTACTAGCGGGGTACGAGCAGTACTTC.

This clone appeared a single time. The chain couples TRBV6-4 to TRBJ2-3; 8 bases line up with TRBD2. The CDR3 is 18 amino acids. Germline V gives CDR1 MRHNA, CDR2 SNTAGT. After removal of 0 bases from V and 1 base from J, the junction contained 9 bases not matched to a gene. For the CDR3, the DNA is TGTGCCAGCAGTGACTCGAGGGCGGGGGGCCGGGGCACAGATACGCAGTATTTT. It encodes CASSDSRAGGRGTDTQYF.

J is TRBJ2-2 and V is TRBV6-1; D might be TRBD1 (7 bases). The CDR3 has 15 amino acids. Looked up from germline, CDR1 is MNHNS and CDR2 is SASEGT. Trimming took 0 bases from V and 5 from J, leaving 10 bases between them. The CDR3 loop is CASSEAEGATGELFF. CDR3 in DNA: TGTGCCAGCAGTGAAGCGGAGGGGGCAACCGGGGAGCTGTTTTTT.

This sequence joins TRBV19 and TRBJ1-4, with a possible D match to TRBD1 (5 bases). Germline CDR1 is LNHDA and CDR2 is SQIVND (reference sequence). The CDR3 sequence is 16 residues long. The ends were cut back, 6 bases at V and 0 bases at J, with 14 bases in the middle. The CDR3 DNA reads as TGTGCCAGTAGCATATTGGGGCTTGCAACTAATGAAAAACTGTTTTTT. Translating gives CASSILGLATNEKLFF.

Only a few counts were recorded for this clone. The chain joins TRBV28 to TRBJ1-4; a weak D match, TRBD1 (5 bases). V lost 8 bases and J 6 bases, leaving 19 bases between the germline ends. The germline V gene has CDR1 MDHEN and CDR2 SYDVKM. This CDR3 is 15 amino acids long. Written as DNA, the CDR3 is TGTGCCAGCCATAAGTGGGGCAGATCGGATGAAAAACTGTTTTTT. This codes for CASHKWGRSDEKLFF. Filled out from reference TRBV28 and TRBJ1-4, the complete variable domain reads DVKVTQSSRYLVKRTGEKVFLECVQDMDHENMFWYRQDPGLGLRLIYFSYDVKMKEKGDIPEGYSVSREKKERFSLILESASTNQTSMYLCASHKWGRSDEKLFFGSGTQLSVL.